Below are 10 T cell receptor beta chains sequenced from a single sample in a study of T-cell reconstitution after alpha-beta-depleted transplantation in children. Preparation of the TCRbeta library used unique molecular identifiers. From the PCR reads, TCRdb called clonotypes with MiXCR, one entry per CDR3 protein. Among under 850,000 distinct CDR3 sequences listed, about an eighth were seen once. The specimen was PBMCs, collected before TCRalphabeta/CD19-depleted stem cell transplant. The origin of the receptors is a girl aged 2 to 9 with congenital amegakaryocytic thrombocytopenia, due to receive a stem cell transplant.

There are many counts of this clonotype. The chain recombines TRBV20-1 with TRBJ2-7, with D unclear. The CDR3 sequence is 11 residues long. The germline V gene encodes CDR1 DFQATT and CDR2 SNEGSKA (reference sequence). Deletions cut 3 bases from V and 5 bases from J, with 8 bases between. The CDR3 spells CSASPKDEQYF. The CDR3 nucleotides are TGCAGTGCTAGCCCGAAGGACGAGCAGTACTTC.

This clonotype was counted ten times or more. V usage is TRBV28 and J usage is TRBJ1-6, with D maybe TRBD1 (5 bases). Germline assignment: CDR1 MDHEN and CDR2 SYDVKM. The ends were cut back, 4 bases at V and 8 bases at J, with 9 bases in the middle. This CDR3 has 13 amino acids. The CDR3 DNA sequence: TGTGCCAGCAGTTCTATCAGGGATTCACCCCTCCACTTT. This gives the protein CASSSIRDSPLHF.

For the CDR3, the DNA is TGCAGTGGTGGTGATCCGAGCGGGAGTGAGACCCAGTACTTC. This encodes CSGGDPSGSETQYF. The V gene is TRBV20-1, the J gene TRBJ2-5; 8 bases fit TRBD2. Unmatched junction bases numbered 12, after V lost 7 bases and J lost 5 bases. The V gene's germline CDR1 is DFQATT and CDR2 SNEGSKA (reference sequence). The CDR3 runs 14 residues.

V usage is TRBV11-2 and J usage is TRBJ2-1; 9 positions match TRBD1. V lost 6 bases to trimming and J lost 4 bases; unmatched junction nucleotides: 10. The CDR3 sequence is 16 residues long. CDR1 is SGHAT, CDR2 FQNNGV, per germline. The CDR3 loop reads CASRRLQGAGYNEQFF. The CDR3 coding sequence is TGTGCCAGCAGACGTCTACAGGGGGCAGGATACAATGAGCAGTTCTTC.

This clonotype showed up many times. The chain combines TRBV29-1 with TRBJ1-2; the D is unclear. The ends were cut back, 2 bases at V and 7 bases at J, with 11 bases in the middle. The CDR3 is 12 amino acids. Germline V gives CDR1 SQVTM, CDR2 ANQGSEA. This CDR3 is CSVEWRRRGYTF. The CDR3 DNA reads TGCAGCGTTGAATGGCGACGGCGTGGCTACACCTTC.

This clonotype was observed at least ten times. V usage is TRBV3-1 and J usage is TRBJ1-2; 8 bases are a match to TRBD1. CDR1 is LGHDT and CDR2 is YNNKEL in the germline V gene (reference sequence). V was pared by 7 bases and J by 6 bases, with 7 bases of the junction left unmatched. The CDR3 is 13 residues long. The CDR3 loop reads CASMLTGEDGYTF. DNA for the CDR3: TGTGCCAGCATGTTGACAGGGGAAGATGGCTACACCTTC.

V gene TRBV7-8 combines with J gene TRBJ2-3; D possibly corresponds to TRBD1 (5 bases). V was trimmed by 2 bases and J by 0 bases, leaving 15 bases between them. Germline V CDR1 and CDR2: SGHVS, FQNEAQ. The CDR3 loop spans 17 amino acids. This CDR3 reads CASSLFISTVSTDTQYF. CDR3 bases: TGTGCCAGCAGCTTATTTATTTCGACAGTTAGCACAGATACGCAGTATTTT.

The chain employs TRBV5-1 and TRBJ2-7; D may correspond to TRBD1 or TRBD2 (5 bases each). The CDR3 is 13 amino acids. Germline V lookup: CDR1 SGHRS, CDR2 YFSETQ. The V and J ends lost 2 bases and 3 bases respectively, with 9 bases between them. DNA for the CDR3: TGCGCCAGCAGCTTCGGGGCAGGCTACGAGCAGTACTTC. Protein: CASSFGAGYEQYF.

This clonotype occurred many times. This rearrangement joins TRBV20-1 to TRBJ1-5, with 7 nucleotides matching TRBD1. V shed 6 bases and J 0 bases; nucleotides not matched to a gene: 5. The germline CDR1 and CDR2 sequences are DFQATT and SNEGSKA (reference sequence). The length of the CDR3 is 14 residues. The CDR3 nucleotides are TGCAGTGCCTTCGACAGGGATAGCAATCAGCCCCAGCATTTT. Residues: CSAFDRDSNQPQHF.

This clonotype came up many times. The gene calls are TRBV5-5 and TRBJ2-3, with no clear D. The CDR3 is made up of 13 amino acids. The germline V gene encodes CDR1 SGHKS and CDR2 YYEKEE (reference sequence). Trimming stripped 2 bases from V and 4 bases from J, with 8 bases between. The CDR3 sequence: CASSFSGADTQYF. The CDR3 nucleotides are TGTGCCAGCAGCTTTAGTGGTGCAGATACGCAGTATTTT.